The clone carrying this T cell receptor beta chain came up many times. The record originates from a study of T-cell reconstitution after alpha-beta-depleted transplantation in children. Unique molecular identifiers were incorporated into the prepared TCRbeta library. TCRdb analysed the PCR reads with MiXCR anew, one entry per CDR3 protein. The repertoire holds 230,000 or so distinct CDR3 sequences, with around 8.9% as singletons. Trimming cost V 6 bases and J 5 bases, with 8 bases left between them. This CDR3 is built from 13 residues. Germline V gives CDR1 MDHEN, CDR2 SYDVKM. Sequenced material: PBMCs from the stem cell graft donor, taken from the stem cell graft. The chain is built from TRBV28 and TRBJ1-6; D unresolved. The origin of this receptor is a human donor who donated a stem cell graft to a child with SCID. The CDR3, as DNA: TGTGCCAGCAGCTTACATGATAATTCACCCCTCCACTTT. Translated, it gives CASSLHDNSPLHF.